One T cell receptor beta chain is described in this entry. Participants were aged about 18 to 89 years from 20 to 30 US areas. Cohort assignment relied on participant-reported clinical history. The data were obtained in a study of blood T cell repertoires in COVID-19. About the research overall: Spain, Italy and the United States supplied samples that represented acute and convalescent COVID-19. The cDNA or gDNA used as material had been derived from T cells, B-cell-depleted T cells, or PBMCs.

The CDR3 sequence is 17 residues long. J lost 5 bases, V lost 1 base, and 12 bases had no gene match. Per the germline V gene, CDR1 is SNHLY and CDR2 is FYNNEI. This table comes from immunoSEQ multiplex PCR, and its TCRdb copy is limited to in-frame clones, with some not included. The table has about 250,000 clones, approximately 85% seen once; the top ten hold 8.5% to 9.5%. This TCR derives from a woman in her fifties or sixties with acute COVID-19. This rearrangement joins TRBV2 to TRBJ2-3; 7 bases are shared with TRBD2. Input material: PBMCs or T cells enriched from blood (not recorded which). Here the CDR3 DNA reads TGTGCCAGCAGTGAAGGAATAGGACTAGTCCATGGAGATACGCAGTATTTT. Encoded protein: CASSEGIGLVHGDTQYF.